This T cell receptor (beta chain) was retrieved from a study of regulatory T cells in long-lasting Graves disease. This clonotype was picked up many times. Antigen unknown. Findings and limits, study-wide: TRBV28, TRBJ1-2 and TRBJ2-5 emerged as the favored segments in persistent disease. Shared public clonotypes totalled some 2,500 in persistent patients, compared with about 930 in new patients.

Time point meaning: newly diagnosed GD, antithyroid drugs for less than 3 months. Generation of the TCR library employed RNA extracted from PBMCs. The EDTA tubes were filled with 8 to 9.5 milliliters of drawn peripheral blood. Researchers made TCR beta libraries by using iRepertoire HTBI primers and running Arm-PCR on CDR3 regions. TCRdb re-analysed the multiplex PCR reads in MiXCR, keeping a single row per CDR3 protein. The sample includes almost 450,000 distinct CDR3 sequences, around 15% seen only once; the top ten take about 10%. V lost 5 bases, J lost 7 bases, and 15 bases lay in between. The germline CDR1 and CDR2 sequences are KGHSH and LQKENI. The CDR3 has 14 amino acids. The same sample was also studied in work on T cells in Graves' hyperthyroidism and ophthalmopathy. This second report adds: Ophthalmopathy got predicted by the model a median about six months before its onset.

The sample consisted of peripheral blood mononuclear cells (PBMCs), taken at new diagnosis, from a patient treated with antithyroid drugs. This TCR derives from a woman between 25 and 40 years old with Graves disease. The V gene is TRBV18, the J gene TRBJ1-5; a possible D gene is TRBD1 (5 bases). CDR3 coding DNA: TGTGCCAGCTCAGAGAATGGGGGTTTACAGCCCCAGCATTTT. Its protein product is CASSENGGLQPQHF.